The clone carrying this TCR beta chain showed up many times. This sample stems from a study of neurological immune-mediated disorders. Unsorted libraries were derived from 2 million PBMCs stored at -80 C. The cDNA came from 5'RACE, which used 10-nucleotide random UMIs. One entry per CDR3 protein results from TCRdb running MiXCR on the 5' RACE reads. There are roughly 62,000 distinct CDR3 sequences in the sample; about 2.5% occur only once, and about 3% lies in the top ten. This TCR was sampled from a man aged 50 or older with multiple sclerosis. Source material: PBMCs.

DNA for the CDR3: TGTGCCAGCAGTGATCCGGCCGGCTCCTACGAGCAGTACTTC. Its protein product is CASSDPAGSYEQYF. V gene TRBV25-1 combines with J gene TRBJ2-7; no definite D call. Per the germline V gene, CDR1 is MGHDK and CDR2 is SYGVNS. CDR3 length: 14 residues. Trimming left V 3 bases short and J 0 bases short, with 9 bases between.